The 27 T cell receptor beta chains below all came from one sample that was sequenced in a study of molecular identifiers for immune sequencing clone quantification. One entry per CDR3 protein, called by TCRdb with MiXCR from the PCR reads. This sample has 300,000 to 400,000 distinct CDR3 sequences, with roughly 24% found just once. Sample: naive CD8+ T cells from blood, with Jurkat cell RNA spiked in. The sample's subset: FACS-sorted CD8+CD4-CCR7+CD45RA+ naive T cells. These receptors all come from a human donor in good health. Some libraries in this study had Jurkat cell RNA spiked in.

This clonotype was picked up many times. The chain joins TRBV7-2 to TRBJ2-7, with 11 bases lining up with TRBD2. CDR3 length: 15 residues. Germline CDR1 and CDR2: SGHTA and FQGNSA. Unmatched junction bases numbered 4, after V lost 4 bases and J lost 2 bases. CDR3 DNA: TGTGCCAGCAGCTCACTAGCGGGGGTCCCCTACGAGCAGTACTTC. It specifies CASSSLAGVPYEQYF.

This clonotype was counted between two and nine times. No conserved phenylalanine or tryptophan ends this CDR3, so it is likely a read error. The DNA is omitted, as the CDR3 cannot be located on it reliably, and the CDR3 follows TCRdb's listing. The V and J genes are TRBV3-2 and TRBJ1-5; whether TRBD1, the table's D call, matches the DNA was not checked. TRBV3-2 is a known pseudogene. The CDR3 is 16 amino acids in total, end residues counted. The CDR3 spells CASSQSDRPSNQPQHL.

This clonotype has a count of ten or more. The chain has TRBV29-1 and TRBJ1-1; possible D gene TRBD1, 6 bases. CDR3 length: 12 residues. The germline V and J ends were trimmed by 3 bases and 3 bases, with 8 bases remaining between them. CDR1 is SQVTM, CDR2 ANQGSEA, per germline. Here the CDR3 reads CSVEYRDTEAFF. The DNA for the CDR3 is TGCAGCGTTGAGTACAGGGACACTGAAGCTTTCTTT.

This clonotype was picked up a small number of times. V usage is TRBV13 and J usage is TRBJ2-1; 7 bases match TRBD2. The CDR3 has 16 residues. The ends lost 2 bases at V and 3 bases at J; junction bases unmatched: 7. Germline V gene lookup returns CDR1 PRHDT and CDR2 FYEKMQ (reference sequence). The CDR3 DNA sequence: TGTGCCAGCAGCTTACCGCGGGAGAAGCTCTACAATGAGCAGTTCTTC. Protein: CASSLPREKLYNEQFF.

The chain combines TRBV21-1 with TRBJ2-3; the table's D call of TRBD1 was not tested on the DNA. TRBV21-1 is shown as a pseudogene. The CDR3 consists of 16 residues. The CDR3 DNA follows: TGTGCCAGCGTCGACCAACAGGGATATGGCACAGATACGCAGTATTTT. It translates to CASVDQQGYGTDTQYF.

The sample holds a few counts of this clonotype. This chain uses TRBV6-2 or TRBV6-3 with TRBJ2-7, with 8 bases that match TRBD1. V lost 4 bases, J lost 4 bases, and 15 bases stayed unmatched. Germline values: CDR1 MNHEY, CDR2 SVGEGT. The CDR3 length is 17 residues. The CDR3 coding sequence is TGTGCCAGCAGTTCCCCGGGGTCAAGGACAGGGTCGTACGAGCAGTACTTC. This gives the protein CASSSPGSRTGSYEQYF.

This clonotype has ten or more counts. One junction end disagrees with the germline gene, perhaps due to a read error. J is TRBJ2-5 and V is TRBV7-7, with D tentatively TRBD1 (6 bases). The CDR3 sequence is 15 residues long. Germline CDR1 is SSHAT and CDR2 is FNYEAQ (reference sequence). The CDR3 DNA follows: TGTGCTAGCAACCCACGTACAGGGAACCTAGAGACCCAGTACTTC. Translating it yields CASNPRTGNLETQYF.

This clonotype was seen many times. The chain joins TRBV29-1 to TRBJ2-7; D remains unclear. Trimming removed 1 base at V and 5 bases at J, with 18 bases between. The CDR3 extends over 15 amino acids. CDR1 and CDR2 from the germline V gene are SQVTM and ANQGSEA. CDR3: CSVEASTDTSHEQYF. CDR3 DNA: TGCAGCGTTGAAGCTTCCACCGACACTTCCCACGAGCAGTACTTC.

This clonotype was recorded a few times. The chain joins TRBV7-2 to TRBJ2-1; 12 bases are a match to TRBD2. Germline lookup yields CDR1 SGHTA and CDR2 FQGNSA. V gave up 4 bases and J gave up 3 bases; unmatched junction bases: 7. The CDR3 is 17 residues long. CDR3 in amino acids: CASSSSGGDFRYNEQFF. The CDR3, as DNA: TGTGCCAGCAGCTCTAGCGGGGGGGATTTCCGCTACAATGAGCAGTTCTTC. The full variable domain, its missing parts supplied by reference TRBV7-2 and TRBJ2-1, is GAGVSQSPSNKVTEKGKDVELRCDPISGHTALYWYRQSLGQGLEFLIYFQGNSAPDKSGLPSDRFSAERTGGSVSTLTIQRTQQEDSAVYLCASSSSGGDFRYNEQFFGPGTRLTVL.

This clonotype was detected many times. The chain couples TRBV6-1 to TRBJ1-1; 7 bases fit TRBD1. The CDR3 runs 15 residues. Germline V gene sequence: CDR1 MNHNS, CDR2 SASEGT. Unmatched junction bases numbered 13, after V lost 11 bases and J lost 1 base. CDR3 in DNA: TGTGCCGGAAGGGACAGCCGAAACCCGAACACTGAAGCTTTCTTT. Its translation: CAGRDSRNPNTEAFF.

This clonotype has ten or more counts. The chain recombines TRBV12-3 or TRBV12-4 with TRBJ2-3; D gene ambiguous. The CDR3 extends over 12 amino acids. V gave up 6 bases and J gave up 8 bases, with 12 bases separating them. In DNA form, the CDR3 reads TGTGCCAGCAGAAACACGTCCGGTACGCAGTATTTT. It translates to CASRNTSGTQYF.

This clonotype appeared a few times. The chain employs TRBV30 and TRBJ2-7, with no clear D. Germline V lookup: CDR1 GTSNPN, CDR2 SVGIG (reference sequence). The CDR3 length is 13 residues. Trimming pared 1 base from V and 6 bases from J, leaving 13 bases between. Here the CDR3 reads CAWSDNSHSEQYF. The CDR3, as DNA: TGTGCCTGGAGTGACAACTCACACTCCGAGCAGTACTTC.

This clonotype has a count of ten or more. This rearrangement joins TRBV7-9 to TRBJ1-4; the match to TRBD1 covers 7 bases. Germline CDR1 is SEHNR and CDR2 is FQNEAQ (reference sequence). The V segment lost 4 bases and the J segment 5 bases; nucleotides outside the gene matches: 10. CDR3 length: 16 residues. The CDR3 sequence is CASSSEIQGSNEKLFF. CDR3 sequence (DNA): TGTGCCAGCAGCTCAGAAATACAGGGGTCAAATGAAAAACTGTTTTTT. The whole variable domain, remainder taken from reference TRBV7-9 and TRBJ1-4, is DTGVSQNPRHKITKRGQNVTFRCDPISEHNRLYWYRQTLGQGPEFLTYFQNEAQLEKSRLLSDRFSAERPKGSFSTLEIQRTEQGDSAMYLCASSSEIQGSNEKLFFGSGTQLSVL.

The chain recombines TRBV28 with TRBJ2-7; no definite D call. V was clipped by 3 bases and J by 3 bases, with 12 bases between them. The germline V gene encodes CDR1 MDHEN and CDR2 SYDVKM. The CDR3 is made up of 14 amino acids. The CDR3 sequence is CASSFAEIFYEQYF. The CDR3 DNA is TGTGCCAGCAGTTTTGCCGAGATCTTCTACGAGCAGTACTTC.

The table lists this clonotype with many counts. J is TRBJ1-1 and V is TRBV7-6, with D maybe TRBD1 (5 bases). The CDR3 is 15 residues long. Between the trimmed V and J ends, which lost 1 base and 7 bases, there was a span of 16 bases. From germline, CDR1 is SGHVS and CDR2 FNYEAQ. The CDR3, as DNA: TGTGCCAGCAGCTTAGAGCCGGGACGGGAGTTTGAAGCTTTCTTT. Translating gives CASSLEPGREFEAFF.

V and J are TRBV6-2 or TRBV6-3 and TRBJ2-7; the match to TRBD1 covers 8 bases. Germline CDR1 reads MNHEY; CDR2 reads SVGEGT. CDR3 size: 15 residues. The junction had 7 bases not matched to a gene; V was cut back by 3 bases and J by 3 bases. CDR3 DNA: TGTGCCAGCAGTTATCGATACAGGGGGGACTACGAGCAGTACTTC. This sequence encodes CASSYRYRGDYEQYF.

Only a few counts were recorded for this clonotype. The chain couples TRBV6-5 to TRBJ1-2; TRBD1 is a possible D gene (6 bases). The germline V gene has CDR1 MNHEY and CDR2 SVGAGI. This CDR3 spans 13 amino acids. The V gene lost 6 bases and the J gene lost 7 bases, with 15 bases spanning the gap. CDR3 DNA: TGTGCCAGCAGCTTCGGGGGGGGGGCTGGCTACACCTTC. Encoded protein: CASSFGGGAGYTF.

This chain links TRBV24-1 with TRBJ2-1, with D tentatively TRBD1 (5 bases). Deletions cut 5 bases from V and 6 bases from J, with 7 bases between. This CDR3 comprises 12 residues. Germline CDR1 is KGHDR and CDR2 is SFDVKD. The DNA of the CDR3 is TGTGCCACCAGTGCAGGGATCAATGAGCAGTTCTTC. Translated, it gives CATSAGINEQFF.

In this sample, this clonotype turned up a few times. The rearrangement links TRBV7-2 to TRBJ1-1, with D possibly being TRBD1 (5 bases). Germline V CDR1 and CDR2: SGHTA, FQGNSA. V was pared by 4 bases and J by 3 bases, with 15 bases between. This CDR3 has 15 residues. The CDR3 nucleotides read TGTGCCAGCAGCTCCGCCTACGGGGGGGACACTGAAGCTTTCTTT. Translating it yields CASSSAYGGDTEAFF.

Only a few counts were recorded for this clonotype. This rearrangement joins TRBV6-5 to TRBJ2-7; 7 bases fit TRBD2. CDR3 length: 15 amino acids. CDR1 and CDR2 (germline): MNHEY, SVGAGI. V shed 5 bases, J shed 2 bases, and the junction held 9 bases outside the gene matches. The CDR3 coding sequence is TGTGCCAGCAGTCCCCTTGGGCTAGCGGCCTACGAGCAGTACTTC. Residues: CASSPLGLAAYEQYF.

This clonotype was counted at least ten times. The chain recombines TRBV7-9 with TRBJ1-1; no firm D call. Germline V CDR1 and CDR2: SEHNR, FQNEAQ (reference sequence). CDR3 size: 12 residues. The V and J ends lost 7 bases and 1 base respectively, with 7 bases between them. The CDR3 region has the DNA TGTGCCAGCAACATGACGAACACTGAAGCTTTCTTT. Its protein product is CASNMTNTEAFF. Drawing the rest from reference TRBV7-9 and TRBJ1-1, the complete variable domain is DTGVSQNPRHKITKRGQNVTFRCDPISEHNRLYWYRQTLGQGPEFLTYFQNEAQLEKSRLLSDRFSAERPKGSFSTLEIQRTEQGDSAMYLCASNMTNTEAFFGQGTRLTVV.

The rearrangement joins TRBV27 to TRBJ1-5; the D gene is possibly TRBD1 (5 bases). CDR3 length: 17 residues. V was pared by 5 bases and J by 5 bases, with 22 bases between. Germline V gene sequence: CDR1 MNHEY, CDR2 SMNVEV (reference sequence). Written as DNA, the CDR3 is TGTGCCAGCAGTCTTCGCGGCACGGCGTGGGGCGATCAGCCCCAGCATTTT. Its translation is CASSLRGTAWGDQPQHF.

This clonotype was recorded many times. The chain links TRBV7-2 to TRBJ1-2; D is unclear. V was pared by 5 bases and J by 4 bases, with 17 bases between. Germline CDR1 is SGHTA and CDR2 is FQGNSA. The length of the CDR3 is 15 residues. As DNA, the CDR3 is TGTGCCAGCAGCCCACACCCGGCTTCCGCCTATGGCTACACCTTC. Amino acid sequence: CASSPHPASAYGYTF.

This clonotype has ten or more counts. The J gene is TRBJ1-1, the V gene TRBV5-6, with TRBD1 matching 7 bases. Germline V gene lookup returns CDR1 SGHDT and CDR2 YYEEEE. This CDR3 is built from 13 residues. V gave up 5 bases and J gave up 6 bases; unmatched junction bases: 7. The CDR3 DNA reads as TGTGCCAGCAGGCTGACAGGGCTATCTGAAGCTTTCTTT. Amino acids: CASRLTGLSEAFF.

About this clonotype: No conserved phenylalanine or tryptophan ends this CDR3, so it is likely a read error. No DNA is shown, since the ends of the CDR3 on it are uncertain; the CDR3 is the one TCRdb lists. This chain joins TRBV28 and TRBJ1-1; TRBD1 was called by the table and not checked on the DNA. The CDR3 is made up of 16 amino acids, end residues included. CDR1 and CDR2 from the germline V gene are MDHEN and SYDVKM. The CDR3 region is CASSLPQWGQGTEAFL.

Worth noting for this clonotype: Possible read error: a much larger clone is one base away. The rearrangement joins TRBV20-1 to TRBJ2-7; TRBD1 might be the D (6 bases). The germline V gene encodes CDR1 DFQATT and CDR2 SNEGSKA (reference sequence). The CDR3 loop spans 15 amino acids. Trimming left V 5 bases short and J 0 bases short, with 17 bases between. For the CDR3, the DNA is TGCAGTGCTCGGGATGCCAGGGGTAACTCCTACGAGCAGTACTTC. It codes for CSARDARGNSYEQYF.

Remarks on this clonotype: A much larger clonotype is one base distant, so this may be a read error. The gene calls are TRBV29-1 and TRBJ1-5; D not resolved. The CDR3 contains 13 residues. The ends were cut back, 7 bases at V and 6 bases at J, with 16 bases in the middle. The germline V gene has CDR1 SQVTM and CDR2 ANQGSEA. The CDR3 region is CSAAVSLTQPQHF. For the CDR3, the DNA is TGCAGCGCCGCAGTTTCCCTCACTCAGCCCCAGCATTTT.